The subject of this entry is one T cell receptor beta chain. Its specificity is not known. Measured with immunoSEQ multiplex PCR; TCRdb has only the in-frame clones, and not every one. The table lists tens of thousands of clones, roughly nine tenths of them singletons. The entry originates in a study of OX40 agonist ivuxolimab in advanced cancers. Findings and limits, study-wide: There were, on average, more expanded clones in CD8+ T cells than in CD4+.

Unmatched junction bases numbered 4, after V lost 0 bases and J lost 2 bases. Germline V CDR1 and CDR2: SGDLS, YYNGEE. The CDR3 covers 15 residues. This receptor was obtained from an adult with an advanced solid tumor such as melanoma, head and neck, liver or kidney cancer. The chain uses TRBV9 and TRBJ2-7, with 8 bases matching TRBD1. This material consisted of CD4+ or CD8+ T cells sorted from blood, taken in a trial of the OX40 agonist ivuxolimab. CDR3 in DNA: TGTGCCAGCAGCGTAGGGGACAGGCACCCCTACGAGCAGTACTTC. It encodes CASSVGDRHPYEQYF. The whole variable domain, filled in from reference TRBV9 and TRBJ2-7, reads DSGVTQTPKHLITATGQRVTLRCSPRSGDLSVYWYQQSLDQGLQFLIQYYNGEERAKGNILERFSAQQFPDLHSELNLSSLELGDSALYFCASSVGDRHPYEQYFGPGTRLTVT.